Listed here are 16 T cell receptor beta chains from one sample, sequenced in a study of T cell responses to AZD1222 COVID-19 vaccine. Assay: immunoSEQ multiplex PCR; the TCRdb copy retains only in-frame clones and omits some. The data contain about 100,000 clones, roughly 86% of them singletons. The sequencing here drew on peripheral blood, taken on day 0 of AZD1222 vaccination. These receptors all stem from an adult in good health.

V is TRBV10-3 and J is TRBJ2-1; the match to TRBD2 covers 7 bases. From germline, CDR1 is ENHRY and CDR2 SYGVKD. The trim removed 2 bases at V and 3 bases at J, leaving 1 base unmatched. This CDR3 comprises 14 residues. This CDR3 is CAISEKRDYNEQFF. The CDR3 nucleotides are TGTGCCATCAGTGAGAAGCGGGACTACAATGAGCAGTTCTTC.

The V gene is TRBV6-2 or TRBV6-3, the J gene TRBJ1-1; a possible D gene is TRBD1 (5 bases). The V and J ends lost 2 bases and 6 bases respectively, with 10 bases between them. CDR1 is MNHEY, CDR2 SVGEGT, per germline. The CDR3 covers 13 residues. The CDR3, as DNA: TGTGCCAGCAGTTACGGGGGTCCGGCTGAAGCTTTCTTT. Its translation is CASSYGGPAEAFF.

V is TRBV28 and J is TRBJ2-5, with 10 bases fitting TRBD2. The V gene's germline CDR1 is MDHEN and CDR2 SYDVKM. V gave up 2 bases and J gave up 5 bases; unmatched junction bases: 5. The CDR3 covers 15 residues. The CDR3 protein is CASSLEREGLETQYF. The CDR3 DNA reads TGTGCCAGCAGTTTAGAGCGGGAGGGCCTGGAGACCCAGTACTTC.

The chain links TRBV11-1 to TRBJ2-7, with 10 bases identical to TRBD1. V was pared by 5 bases and J by 6 bases, with 7 bases of the junction left unmatched. Germline-derived CDR1 and CDR2 are SGHAT and FQDESV (reference sequence). The CDR3 totals 14 residues. Written as DNA, the CDR3 is TGTGCCAGCAGCGGGGACAGGGGAGTGGGCGAGCAGTACTTC. Translation: CASSGDRGVGEQYF.

V is TRBV2 and J is TRBJ2-7, with D tentatively TRBD1 (7 bases). Trimming cost V 5 bases and J 2 bases, with 16 bases left between them. The V gene's germline CDR1 is SNHLY and CDR2 FYNNEI. This CDR3 has 15 residues. For the CDR3, the DNA is TGTGCCAGCAGTCAGGGGGGACTCAACCCCTACGAGCAGTACTTC. It is translated as CASSQGGLNPYEQYF.

V is TRBV11-2 and J is TRBJ1-1; no clear D gene. Germline CDR1 reads SGHAT; CDR2 reads FQNNGV. The CDR3 runs to 14 residues. V lost 0 bases to trimming and J lost 5 bases, with 10 bases between them. CDR3 sequence: CASSLDRSETEAFF. As DNA, the CDR3 is TGTGCCAGCAGCTTAGATCGATCTGAAACTGAAGCTTTCTTT.

The chain uses TRBV30 and TRBJ1-6; unclear D gene. Germline values: CDR1 GTSNPN, CDR2 SVGIG (reference sequence). The CDR3 length is 15 residues. The V end lost 1 base, the J end lost 7 bases, and 14 bases lay between the germline ends. CDR3 sequence reads: CAWSGVGRLNSPLHF. CDR3 in DNA: TGTGCCTGGAGTGGAGTAGGGAGATTAAATTCACCCCTCCACTTT.

In DNA, the CDR3 is TGCGCCAGCAGCTTGGCCCCACAGGGTGGGAATTCACCCCTCCACTTT. Its translation: CASSLAPQGGNSPLHF. The chain uses TRBV5-1 and TRBJ1-6; D might be TRBD1 (6 bases). The CDR3 has 16 residues. CDR1 SGHRS and CDR2 YFSETQ come from the germline V gene. Deletions cut 0 bases from V and 7 bases from J, with 14 bases between.

V is TRBV3-1 (or the pseudogene TRBV3-2) and J is TRBJ2-6; TRBD1 matches at 8 bases. Per the germline V gene, CDR1 is LGHDT and CDR2 is YNNKEL (reference sequence). V lost 0 bases and J lost 1; bases outside the gene matches: 5. The CDR3 covers 18 residues. CDR3 amino acids: CASSQDKGQGSGANVLTF. In DNA, the CDR3 is TGTGCCAGCAGCCAAGACAAAGGACAGGGTTCTGGGGCCAACGTCCTGACTTTC.

The V and J genes are TRBV7-9 and TRBJ1-1; D is undetermined. CDR3 length equals 15 residues. Germline values: CDR1 SEHNR, CDR2 FQNEAQ (reference sequence). Trimming shortened V by 5 bases and J by 4 bases, and 17 bases separated the two germline ends. The CDR3 is CASSPSLGSGTEAFF. CDR3 bases: TGTGCCAGCAGCCCCTCCTTGGGGAGTGGCACTGAAGCTTTCTTT.

This rearrangement joins TRBV28 to TRBJ2-1; D gene unclear. Germline assignment: CDR1 MDHEN and CDR2 SYDVKM. This CDR3 is built from 14 residues. The V and J ends lost 7 bases and 4 bases respectively, with 14 bases between them. The chain's CDR3 is CASTLRMPYNEQFF. CDR3 DNA sequence: TGTGCCAGCACCCTTCGGATGCCTTACAATGAGCAGTTCTTC.

This sequence joins TRBV6-5 and TRBJ1-3; D gene unclear. The ends were cut back, 2 bases at V and 8 bases at J, with 16 bases in the middle. The CDR3 runs 15 residues. Per the germline V gene, CDR1 is MNHEY and CDR2 is SVGAGI. The chain's CDR3 is CASSYTHSGRDTIYF. DNA of the CDR3: TGTGCCAGCAGTTACACCCATTCAGGACGAGACACCATATATTTT.

This clone occurred once. V is TRBV21-1 and J is TRBJ1-3. TRBV21-1 represents a pseudogene. The CDR3 has 16 amino acids. In DNA form, the CDR3 reads TGTGCCAGCAGCTCCAAGGACGGGAGCTCTGGAAACACCATATATTTT. This gives the protein CASSSKDGSSGNTIYF.

The chain links TRBV11-2 to TRBJ1-2; D is unclear. The germline V and J ends were trimmed by 2 bases and 2 bases, with 12 bases remaining between them. Germline V CDR1 and CDR2: SGHAT, FQNNGV. CDR3 length equals 15 residues. The CDR3 spells CASSLTGRRNYGYTF. The CDR3 nucleotides read TGTGCCAGCAGCTTAACTGGCAGGCGAAACTATGGCTACACCTTC.

The gene calls are TRBV7-6 and TRBJ1-1; possible D gene TRBD1, 5 bases. Germline loops: CDR1 SGHVS, CDR2 FNYEAQ. V was trimmed by 5 bases and J by 2 bases, leaving 15 bases between them. This CDR3 spans 15 amino acids. CDR3 amino acids: CASSPRHGGNTEAFF. The CDR3 DNA is TGTGCCAGCAGCCCACGACACGGGGGAAACACTGAAGCTTTCTTT. Full variable domain (missing parts from reference TRBV7-6 and TRBJ1-1): GAGVSQSPRYKVTKRGQDVALRCDPISGHVSLYWYRQALGQGPEFLTYFNYEAQQDKSGLPNDRFSAERPEGSISTLTIQRTEQRDSAMYRCASSPRHGGNTEAFFGQGTRLTVV.

The rearrangement joins TRBV20-1 to TRBJ1-2, with D unresolved. V was pared by 3 bases and J by 3 bases, with 2 bases between. CDR3 length: 10 residues. CDR1 is DFQATT, CDR2 SNEGSKA, per germline (reference sequence). DNA for the CDR3: TGCAGTGCTAGCGACTATGGCTACACCTTC. This codes for CSASDYGYTF.